Described below is a single TCR beta chain sequence and its context. CDR1 and CDR2 from the germline V gene are SGHVS and FQNEAQ. Trimming shortened V by 0 bases and J by 7 bases, and 7 bases separated the two germline ends. The CDR3 loop spans 14 amino acids. The data derive from a study of blood T cell repertoires in COVID-19. Looking at the study overall: The cDNA or gDNA used as material had been derived from T cells, B-cell-depleted T cells, or PBMCs.

Here immunoSEQ multiplex PCR was the method, and the copy in TCRdb shows in-frame clones only, minus some. This repertoire shows tens of thousands of clones, 75% to 90% found once; its top ten account for roughly 15%. V and J are TRBV7-8 and TRBJ1-6, with D perhaps matching TRBD1 (5 bases). The receptor's source is a woman aged 80 or older with active or convalescent COVID-19. Sample: peripheral blood. Here the CDR3 reads CASSLAGGNSPLHF. Written as DNA, the CDR3 is TGTGCCAGCAGCTTAGCGGGGGGAAATTCACCCCTCCACTTT.